Each of the 15 T cell receptor beta chains below was sequenced from the same sample in a study of neurological immune-mediated disorders. Each CDR3 protein is one row after TCRdb ran MiXCR on the 5' RACE reads. The repertoire consists of fewer than 20,000 distinct CDR3 sequences, with roughly 14% occurring once and the leading ten covering about 13%. The sequenced sample was PBMCs. These TCRs come from a man in his sixties with HTLV-1-associated myelopathy (HAM/TSP).

This clonotype was seen repeatedly, ten times or more. The chain combines TRBV5-1 with TRBJ2-4; possible D gene TRBD1, 5 bases. The germline V and J ends were trimmed by 4 bases and 6 bases, with 14 bases remaining between them. The germline CDR1 and CDR2 sequences are SGHRS and YFSETQ. CDR3 size: 14 residues. The CDR3 reads CASSGQGRGNIQYF. CDR3 DNA: TGCGCCAGCAGCGGGCAGGGTAGGGGAAACATTCAGTACTTC.

The sample holds a few counts of this clonotype. The chain links TRBV25-1 to TRBJ2-2, with 7 bases matching TRBD1. The CDR3 spans 18 residues. J lost 0 bases, V lost 1 base, and 8 bases had no gene match. Germline CDR1 is MGHDK and CDR2 is SYGVNS. The CDR3 coding sequence is TGTGCCAGCAGTGAATTGGGCCTGGGGACAGCGAACACCGGGGAGCTGTTTTTT. Its translation: CASSELGLGTANTGELFF.

This clonotype was seen many times. The gene calls are TRBV5-1 and TRBJ2-5, with D hard to call. The CDR3 runs 14 residues. Per germline, CDR1 SGHRS and CDR2 YFSETQ. The V and J ends lost 0 bases and 5 bases respectively, with 11 bases between them. CDR3: CASSLGQVRETQYF. The CDR3 nucleotides are TGCGCCAGCAGCTTGGGCCAGGTCAGGGAGACCCAGTACTTC.

In this sample, this clonotype turned up many times. V and J are TRBV5-1 and TRBJ1-1; D not resolved. The ends were cut back, 0 bases at V and 3 bases at J, with 9 bases in the middle. Per germline, CDR1 SGHRS and CDR2 YFSETQ. This CDR3 has 14 residues. DNA for the CDR3: TGCGCCAGCAGCTTGGTTCAGGCGGACACTGAAGCTTTCTTT. This encodes CASSLVQADTEAFF.

The chain combines TRBV19 with TRBJ1-3; possibly TRBD1 for D (6 bases). The germline CDR1 and CDR2 sequences are LNHDA and SQIVND (reference sequence). The CDR3 covers 14 residues. V shed 10 bases and J shed 4 bases, with 17 bases lying between them. The CDR3 loop is CATTGGGSGNTIYF. DNA for the CDR3: TGTGCCACTACCGGAGGGGGGTCCGGAAACACCATATATTTT.

This clonotype was counted between two and nine times. The chain couples TRBV7-6 to TRBJ2-7, with D possibly being TRBD2 (6 bases). Germline values: CDR1 SGHVS, CDR2 FNYEAQ. V lost 6 bases and J lost 3, with 18 bases in between. The CDR3 covers 15 residues. CDR3 bases: TGTGCCAGCAGTCCTCGGAGGGATCCTCACTACGAGCAGTACTTC. As protein: CASSPRRDPHYEQYF.

In its sample, this clonotype was seen many times. The gene calls are TRBV7-2 and TRBJ1-2, with TRBD1 matching 8 bases. With V trimmed by 5 bases and J by 5 bases, 10 bases remained unmatched. CDR1 is SGHTA, CDR2 FQGNSA, per germline. The CDR3 is 15 residues long. This CDR3 reads CASSHQGQGAYGYTF. The CDR3 region has the DNA TGTGCCAGCAGCCATCAGGGGCAGGGGGCTTATGGCTACACCTTC.

By sample share, this clonotype is large. This rearrangement joins TRBV6-6 to TRBJ2-7, with D possibly TRBD2 on 6 matching bases. Trimming pared 2 bases from V and 1 base from J, leaving 9 bases between. The CDR3 sequence is 14 residues long. Germline V gives CDR1 MNHNY, CDR2 SVGAGI (reference sequence). In nucleotides, the CDR3 is TGTGCCAGCAGTTACCACGGGGGTTCCTACGAGCAGTACTTC. Protein: CASSYHGGSYEQYF.

Only one count was recorded for this clonotype. The CDR3 carries no conserved terminal phenylalanine or tryptophan, so it likely arises from a read error. The rearrangement joins TRBV20-1 to TRBJ2-3, with 8 bases fitting TRBD1. Germline CDR1 DFQATT, CDR2 SNEGSKA (reference sequence). Trimming took 5 bases from V and 6 from J; bases not matched to a gene: 7. The CDR3 runs 13 residues. The CDR3 sequence: CSAFLTGVDTQYI. CDR3 DNA sequence: TGCAGTGCTTTCCTGACAGGGGTGGATACGCAGTATATT.

This clonotype was observed many times. The V and J genes are TRBV7-6 and TRBJ2-2; D remains ambiguous. V was cut by 0 bases and J by 1 base, with 12 bases left in between. The CDR3 has 17 amino acids. Germline-derived CDR1 and CDR2 are SGHVS and FNYEAQ. CDR3 sequence: CASSLASQRLNTGELFF. The CDR3 DNA is TGTGCCAGCAGCTTAGCGTCCCAGAGACTGAACACCGGGGAGCTGTTTTTT.

V usage is TRBV7-3 and J usage is TRBJ2-7, with TRBD2 as a possible D gene (6 bases). V was shortened by 4 bases and J by 8 bases, with 15 bases between the two germline ends. The CDR3 has 13 residues. Germline V lookup: CDR1 SGHTA, CDR2 FQGTGA. The CDR3 nucleotides read TGTGCCAGCAGCTACGGGACGGAGGGCAAGCAGTACTTC. Its protein is CASSYGTEGKQYF. Complete variable domain (other parts from reference TRBV7-3 and TRBJ2-7): GAGVSQTPSNKVTEKGKYVELRCDPISGHTALYWYRQSLGQGPEFLIYFQGTGAADDSGLPNDRFFAVRPEGSVSTLKIQRTERGDSAVYLCASSYGTEGKQYFGPGTRLTVT.

By frequency in the sample, this clonotype is medium-sized. This chain links TRBV11-2 with TRBJ2-2; 12 bases match TRBD2. V gave up 5 bases and J gave up 7 bases; unmatched junction bases: 5. The CDR3 has 15 amino acids. The germline V gene has CDR1 SGHAT and CDR2 FQNNGV. The CDR3 protein is CASSRLAGASGELFF. DNA of the CDR3: TGTGCCAGCAGCAGACTAGCGGGGGCGAGCGGGGAGCTGTTTTTT.

The chain links TRBV7-9 to TRBJ2-1; D call uncertain. The germline CDR1 and CDR2 sequences are SEHNR and FQNEAQ (reference sequence). V was clipped by 11 bases and J by 5 bases, with 13 bases between them. The CDR3 spans 12 residues. The CDR3 spells CASECPDNEQFF. The CDR3 coding sequence is TGTGCCTCCGAGTGTCCGGACAATGAGCAGTTCTTC.

This clonotype was detected many times. V gene TRBV20-1 combines with J gene TRBJ1-4; the D is unclear. The CDR3 spans 11 residues. The V end was cut by 5 bases, the J end by 0 bases, with 1 base between. Per germline, CDR1 DFQATT and CDR2 SNEGSKA (reference sequence). The CDR3 protein is CSAATNEKLFF. CDR3 bases: TGCAGTGCTGCAACTAATGAAAAACTGTTTTTT.

This clonotype was picked up many times. The genes are TRBV5-1 and TRBJ2-2, with D possibly TRBD1 on 5 matching bases. This CDR3 is 14 amino acids long. The germline V gene encodes CDR1 SGHRS and CDR2 YFSETQ. V shed 0 bases and J shed 6 bases, with 9 bases lying between them. CDR3 in DNA: TGCGCCAGCAGCTTGGGACAGCCCCCCGGGGAGCTGTTTTTT. It specifies CASSLGQPPGELFF.